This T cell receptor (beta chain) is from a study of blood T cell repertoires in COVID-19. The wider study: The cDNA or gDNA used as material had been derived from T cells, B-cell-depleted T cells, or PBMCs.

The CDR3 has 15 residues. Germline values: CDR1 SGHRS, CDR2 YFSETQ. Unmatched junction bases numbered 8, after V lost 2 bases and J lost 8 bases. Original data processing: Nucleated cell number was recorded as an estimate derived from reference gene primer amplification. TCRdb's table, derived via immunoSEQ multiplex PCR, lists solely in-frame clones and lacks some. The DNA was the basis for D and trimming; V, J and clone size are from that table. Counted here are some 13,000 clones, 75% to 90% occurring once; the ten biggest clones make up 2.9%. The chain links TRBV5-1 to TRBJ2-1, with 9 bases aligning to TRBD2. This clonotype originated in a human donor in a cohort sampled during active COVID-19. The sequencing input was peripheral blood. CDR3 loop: CASSLVAGGLDEQFF. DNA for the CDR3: TGCGCCAGCAGCTTAGTTGCGGGAGGGCTCGATGAGCAGTTCTTC.